This entry describes one T cell receptor (beta chain). This entry belongs to a study of CD8 T cells in Susac syndrome. Random hexamers were used to reverse transcribe an amount of roughly 0.45 to 1 ug RNA. The CDR3 of TCR beta was amplified by immunoSEQ multiplex PCR across 54 Vbeta and 13 Jbeta. TCRdb reprocessed the immunoSEQ multiplex PCR reads with MiXCR, giving one entry per CDR3 protein. This repertoire shows tens of thousands of distinct CDR3 sequences, just under 95% found once; its top ten account for more than 0.45%. Germline CDR1 is LNHNV and CDR2 is YYDKDF (reference sequence). V shed 5 bases, J shed 0 bases, and the junction held 7 bases outside the gene matches. CDR3 size: 15 residues.

Sequenced sample: CD8+ T cells from PBMCs. The chain links TRBV15 to TRBJ2-7; 7 nucleotides align to TRBD1. The receptor comes from a human donor with Susac syndrome. CDR3 in DNA: TGTGCCACCAGCTCACCCCGGGACAGCTCCTACGAGCAGTACTTC. Protein: CATSSPRDSSYEQYF. Looking up the rest from reference TRBV15 and TRBJ2-7 gives the full variable domain: DAMVIQNPRYQVTQFGKPVTLSCSQTLNHNVMYWYQQKSSQAPKLLFHYYDKDFNNEADTPDNFQSRRPNTSFCFLDIRSPGLGDTAMYLCATSSPRDSSYEQYFGPGTRLTVT.